The source of this TCR beta chain is a study of identical twins. The CDR3 sequence is 15 residues long. V dropped 7 bases and J dropped 4; count of bases not matched to a gene: 5. CDR1 and CDR2 from the germline V gene are MNHEY and SVGEGT. MiXCR, run by TCRdb on the 5' RACE reads, gives a single entry per CDR3 protein. This table holds fewer than 900,000 distinct CDR3 sequences, about 20% found once. Separately, the same data were catalogued under a study of T cells expressing NK-cell markers. As that study records: Of the CD8+ T cells in about 6 donors, 1.0-7.0% belonged to dominant NKG2C+ clonotypes.

V and J are TRBV6-2 or TRBV6-3 and TRBJ2-6; the match to TRBD1 covers 9 bases. This TCR came from a woman between 18 and 30 years old in good health. Sequencing input: PBMCs. DNA of the CDR3: TGTGCCAGCAACCAACAGGGGGCCGGGGCCAACGTCCTGACTTTC. This translates into CASNQQGAGANVLTF.